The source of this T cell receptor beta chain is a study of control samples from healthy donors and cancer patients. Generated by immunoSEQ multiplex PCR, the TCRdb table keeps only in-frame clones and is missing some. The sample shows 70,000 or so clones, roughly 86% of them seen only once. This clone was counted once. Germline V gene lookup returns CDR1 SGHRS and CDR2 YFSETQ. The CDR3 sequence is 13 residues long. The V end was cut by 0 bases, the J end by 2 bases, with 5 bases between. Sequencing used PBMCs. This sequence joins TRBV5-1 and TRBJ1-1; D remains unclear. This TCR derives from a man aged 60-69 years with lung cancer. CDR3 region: CASSLADNTEAFF. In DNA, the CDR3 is TGCGCCAGCAGCTTGGCCGACAACACTGAAGCTTTCTTT.